Below, 28 T cell receptor beta chains from the same sample are listed, as sequenced in a study of T cell responses to AZD1222 COVID-19 vaccine. Libraries were prepared by immunoSEQ multiplex PCR; TCRdb keeps only in-frame clonotypes and omits some of them. The sample table includes under 150,000 clones. The source material was peripheral blood. All receptors come from an adult in good health.

The V call is TRBV28, the J call TRBJ2-3; the D call may be TRBD1 or TRBD2 (5 bases each). The CDR3 contains 13 residues. V lost 7 bases and J lost 1, with 9 bases in between. CDR1 and CDR2 from the germline V gene are MDHEN and SYDVKM. The CDR3 is CASNVGGTDTQYF. CDR3 DNA sequence: TGTGCCAGCAATGTGGGGGGCACAGATACGCAGTATTTT.

The chain carries TRBV3-1 (or the pseudogene TRBV3-2) and TRBJ2-2, with 7 bases matching TRBD1. The CDR3 is 18 amino acids. V lost 1 base to trimming and J lost 1 base; unmatched junction nucleotides: 9. Germline values: CDR1 LGHDT, CDR2 YNNKEL (reference sequence). CDR3 residues: CASSQGAGGVKNTGELFF. CDR3 DNA: TGTGCCAGCAGCCAAGGGGCAGGGGGTGTAAAGAACACCGGGGAGCTGTTTTTT.

The J gene is TRBJ2-3, the V gene TRBV7-2, with D unresolved. Germline CDR1 is SGHTA and CDR2 is FQGNSA. CDR3 length: 13 amino acids. Trimming stripped 3 bases from V and 5 bases from J, with 9 bases between. The CDR3 region has the DNA TGTGCCAGCAGCTTGGCCCTTAAAGATACGCAGTATTTT. This sequence encodes CASSLALKDTQYF. The full variable domain, rest sourced from reference TRBV7-2 and TRBJ2-3, is GAGVSQSPSNKVTEKGKDVELRCDPISGHTALYWYRQSLGQGLEFLIYFQGNSAPDKSGLPSDRFSAERTGGSVSTLTIQRTQQEDSAVYLCASSLALKDTQYFGPGTRLTVL.

This chain uses TRBV7-8 with TRBJ1-2; no clear D. The CDR3 has 14 residues. Germline V gene data show CDR1 as SGHVS and CDR2 as FQNEAQ. Trimming pared 5 bases from V and 4 bases from J, leaving 14 bases between. For the CDR3, the DNA is TGTGCCAGCAGCCAAAACCGGGCGGGCTATGGCTACACCTTC. This encodes CASSQNRAGYGYTF.

Comment on this clone: The identical CDR3 is also encoded by other nucleotide sequences in the sample. V usage is TRBV6-5 and J usage is TRBJ2-3; tentative D call: TRBD1 (5 bases). This CDR3 has 12 residues. The germline V and J ends were trimmed by 8 bases and 2 bases, with 8 bases remaining between them. In germline, CDR1 is MNHEY, CDR2 SVGAGI. The DNA of the CDR3 is TGTGCCAGCTCGACAGACACAGATACGCAGTATTTT. It encodes CASSTDTDTQYF.

The genes are TRBV5-6 and TRBJ1-4, with a possible D match to TRBD1 (6 bases). Trimming cost V 1 base and J 0 bases, with 16 bases left between them. Germline loops: CDR1 SGHDT, CDR2 YYEEEE. This CDR3 is 18 amino acids long. The DNA for the CDR3 is TGTGCCAGCAGCTTGAGTACCCAGGGGCTAGCAACTAATGAAAAACTGTTTTTT. This codes for CASSLSTQGLATNEKLFF.

The gene calls are TRBV27 and TRBJ1-3; D gene uncertain. Per the germline V gene, CDR1 is MNHEY and CDR2 is SMNVEV (reference sequence). Trimming left V 5 bases short and J 1 base short, with 9 bases between. The CDR3 has 14 residues. The CDR3 DNA reads as TGTGCCAGCAGTGGGAGTATTTCTGGAAACACCATATATTTT. Protein: CASSGSISGNTIYF.

The chain recombines TRBV5-6 with TRBJ2-1; either TRBD1 or TRBD2 may supply D (6 bases each). The CDR3 loop spans 15 amino acids. Germline V gene lookup returns CDR1 SGHDT and CDR2 YYEEEE. Trimming left V 6 bases short and J 6 bases short, with 19 bases between. The CDR3 is CASKTRDGGFNEQFF. The CDR3 DNA reads TGTGCCAGCAAAACCCGGGACGGGGGCTTCAATGAGCAGTTCTTC.

V usage is TRBV30 and J usage is TRBJ2-1, with unresolved D. Germline CDR1 and CDR2: GTSNPN and SVGIG (reference sequence). This CDR3 has 14 amino acids. The V end lost 2 bases, the J end lost 1 base, and 9 bases lay between the germline ends. CDR3 DNA: TGTGCCTGGAGTCTCGGGTCATCCTACAATGAGCAGTTCTTC. This translates into CAWSLGSSYNEQFF.

Concerning this clone itself: One end of the junction is discordant with germline, which a read error may explain. This sample includes further DNA sequences coding for the same CDR3. CDR3 in DNA: TGTGCCAGCAGTTTACGACAGGGCTCCTATGAGCAGTACTTC. Its protein is CASSLRQGSYEQYF. The V call is TRBV28, the J call TRBJ2-7; 7 bases fit TRBD1. The CDR3 is made up of 14 amino acids. Per germline, CDR1 MDHEN and CDR2 SYDVKM.

The V and J genes are TRBV28 and TRBJ1-2, with TRBD1 matching 7 bases. This CDR3 contains 16 residues. From germline, CDR1 is MDHEN and CDR2 SYDVKM. Trimming cost V 5 bases and J 4 bases; bases outside gene matches: 13. The CDR3: CASSPVRGRDVYGYTF. The CDR3 nucleotides read TGTGCCAGCAGTCCAGTCAGGGGGAGGGATGTCTATGGCTACACCTTC.

The chain joins TRBV21-1 to TRBJ2-7; the D call in the table, TRBD2, was not verified against the DNA. TRBV21-1 is a recognized pseudogene. This CDR3 is 16 amino acids long. CDR3: CASSKWTGGPPYEQYF. The CDR3 DNA follows: TGTGCCAGCAGCAAATGGACCGGGGGGCCCCCCTACGAGCAGTACTTC.

V usage is TRBV30 and J usage is TRBJ1-4; no clear D gene. The V end was cut by 3 bases, the J end by 0 bases, with 11 bases between. Germline V CDR1 and CDR2: GTSNPN, SVGIG (reference sequence). This CDR3 contains 15 residues. CDR3 DNA: TGTGCCTGGAGAAGTGTGCCAGCAACTAATGAAAAACTGTTTTTT. Residues: CAWRSVPATNEKLFF.

V is TRBV3-1 (or the pseudogene TRBV3-2) and J is TRBJ2-7; no firm D call. The V end was cut by 4 bases, the J end by 2 bases, with 12 bases between. The CDR3 spans 14 residues. Germline-derived CDR1 and CDR2 are LGHDT and YNNKEL (reference sequence). The CDR3 region is CASSLPIPPYEQYF. CDR3 coding DNA: TGTGCCAGCAGCCTCCCCATCCCACCCTACGAGCAGTACTTC.

V and J are TRBV5-1 and TRBJ2-7; D not certain. The CDR3 is made up of 14 amino acids. V lost 1 base and J 6 bases, leaving 14 bases between the germline ends. Germline-derived CDR1 and CDR2 are SGHRS and YFSETQ. Here the CDR3 reads CASSLLGSPAEQYF. In DNA form, the CDR3 reads TGCGCCAGCAGCTTGTTGGGGTCCCCCGCCGAGCAGTACTTC.

This chain connects TRBV6-5 to TRBJ2-2; D is unclear. CDR3 size: 13 residues. Trimming removed 2 bases at V and 5 bases at J, with 6 bases between. Germline V gene sequence: CDR1 MNHEY, CDR2 SVGAGI. The CDR3 DNA follows: TGTGCCAGCAGTTACGTGGGAACCGGGGAGCTGTTTTTT. This sequence encodes CASSYVGTGELFF.

The CDR3, as DNA: TGCGCCAGCAGCCCCAGTGAGAGCGAGCAGTTCTTC. Residues: CASSPSESEQFF. The V call is TRBV5-1, the J call TRBJ2-1; D is uncertain. Germline CDR1 SGHRS, CDR2 YFSETQ. Trimming removed 4 bases at V and 10 bases at J, with 12 bases between. CDR3 length: 12 amino acids. The full variable domain, its missing parts supplied by reference TRBV5-1 and TRBJ2-1, is KAGVTQTPRYLIKTRGQQVTLSCSPISGHRSVSWYQQTPGQGLQFLFEYFSETQRNKGNFPGRFSGRQFSNSRSEMNVSTLELGDSALYLCASSPSESEQFFGPGTRLTVL.

CDR3 coding DNA: TGTGCCAGTAGTATTCAGGGGGAACAGCCCCAGCATTTT. This translates into CASSIQGEQPQHF. This rearrangement joins TRBV19 to TRBJ1-5, with 7 bases aligning to TRBD1. The CDR3 contains 13 residues. The junction had 3 bases not matched to a gene; V was cut back by 3 bases and J by 7 bases. Germline assignment: CDR1 LNHDA and CDR2 SQIVND (reference sequence).

The chain joins TRBV27 to TRBJ1-6; 9 bases agree with TRBD1. The V segment lost 5 bases and the J segment 8 bases; nucleotides outside the gene matches: 4. This CDR3 region has 14 residues. The V gene's germline CDR1 is MNHEY and CDR2 SMNVEV (reference sequence). CDR3 region: CASSEQGAYSPLHF. DNA for the CDR3: TGTGCCAGCAGTGAACAGGGGGCTTATTCACCCCTCCACTTT.

This rearrangement joins TRBV28 to TRBJ1-4; D is unclear. This CDR3 spans 14 amino acids. V dropped 2 bases and J dropped 2 bases, with 6 bases sitting between them. In germline, CDR1 is MDHEN, CDR2 SYDVKM. Here the CDR3 DNA reads TGTGCCAGCAGTTTAAGCGGGACTAATGAAAAACTGTTTTTT. Its translation: CASSLSGTNEKLFF.

This sequence joins TRBV6-1 and TRBJ1-2; 7 nucleotides align to TRBD1. CDR1 is MNHNS and CDR2 is SASEGT in the germline V gene. V was pared by 4 bases and J by 1 base, with 6 bases of the junction left unmatched. The CDR3 length is 15 residues. CDR3 nucleotide sequence: TGTGCCAGCAGTGGAGCAGACAGGGTTAACTATGGCTACACCTTC. Its protein product is CASSGADRVNYGYTF.

Here the CDR3 DNA reads TGCGCCAGCAGCCCCACGGGGGGAGAGAGCTATGGCTACACCTTC. Translation: CASSPTGGESYGYTF. The chain links TRBV4-1 to TRBJ1-2; a possible D gene is TRBD1 (5 bases). The length of the CDR3 is 15 residues. The V gene lost 4 bases and the J gene lost 4 bases, with 16 bases spanning the gap. CDR1 MGHRA and CDR2 YSYEKL come from the germline V gene.

This chain connects TRBV4-1 to TRBJ2-2; a possible D gene is TRBD2 (5 bases). V was clipped by 4 bases and J by 0 bases, with 15 bases between them. The CDR3 totals 17 residues. Germline CDR1 is MGHRA and CDR2 is YSYEKL. The CDR3 is CASSRTDYKTNTGELFF. Here the CDR3 DNA reads TGCGCCAGCAGCCGGACCGACTACAAAACGAACACCGGGGAGCTGTTTTTT.

The CDR3 sequence: CASSPDAGTPSYEQYF. The DNA for the CDR3 is TGTGCCAGCAGCCCTGACGCGGGGACCCCCTCCTACGAGCAGTACTTC. This rearrangement joins TRBV4-2 to TRBJ2-7, with D maybe TRBD2 (6 bases). CDR1 and CDR2 (germline): LGHNA, YNFKEQ. Trimming shortened V by 4 bases and J by 0 bases, and 16 bases separated the two germline ends. There are 16 residues in the CDR3.

The chain employs TRBV19 and TRBJ2-3; perhaps TRBD2 as D (6 bases). CDR3 length: 16 amino acids. The V gene's germline CDR1 is LNHDA and CDR2 SQIVND (reference sequence). Trimming left V 6 bases short and J 0 bases short, with 16 bases between. CDR3 protein: CASSPAPGTSTDTQYF. The CDR3, as DNA: TGTGCCAGTAGCCCAGCTCCCGGGACTAGCACAGATACGCAGTATTTT.

The V and J genes are TRBV13 and TRBJ1-2, with D possibly being TRBD1 (5 bases). Germline CDR1 is PRHDT and CDR2 is FYEKMQ (reference sequence). The V end was cut by 5 bases, the J end by 4 bases, with 11 bases between. The CDR3 sequence is 13 residues long. CDR3 protein: CASSPSGAYGYTF. The DNA for the CDR3 is TGTGCCAGCAGCCCCTCCGGGGCCTATGGCTACACCTTC. Drawing the rest from reference TRBV13 and TRBJ1-2, the complete variable domain is AAGVIQSPRHLIKEKRETATLKCYPIPRHDTVYWYQQGPGQDPQFLISFYEKMQSDKGSIPDRFSAQQFSDYHSELNMSSLELGDSALYFCASSPSGAYGYTFGSGTRLTVV.

The CDR3 region is CASSLDRATEAFF. In DNA form, the CDR3 reads TGTGCCAGCAGCTTAGACAGGGCAACTGAAGCTTTCTTT. The chain links TRBV13 to TRBJ1-1, with D possibly being TRBD1 (6 bases). CDR3 length: 13 residues. Trimming removed 1 base from V and 5 bases from J, with 8 bases in between. Germline CDR1 is PRHDT and CDR2 is FYEKMQ (reference sequence).

The chain recombines TRBV30 with TRBJ2-5; the match to TRBD1 covers 9 bases. With V trimmed by 3 bases and J by 4 bases, 9 bases remained unmatched. The CDR3 is 15 amino acids. Germline values: CDR1 GTSNPN, CDR2 SVGIG (reference sequence). In nucleotides, the CDR3 is TGTGCCTGGAGAGGGACAGGGTTTAGTAGAGAGACCCAGTACTTC. Translation gives CAWRGTGFSRETQYF.